This T cell receptor (beta chain) was found in a study of naive and memory T cell subsets. This clonotype was recorded at least ten times. The antigen remains undetermined. Both TRBC1 and TRBC2 were covered by a beta constant-region primer of two equimolar oligonucleotides. Ligated cDNA was amplified by four rounds of PCR with nested alpha and beta constant-region primers and SP2. TCRdb used MiXCR to reprocess the UMI-ligation and nested PCR reads, holding one entry per CDR3 protein. The sample yields tens of thousands of distinct CDR3 sequences, around 10% seen once. Study-level points and caveats: Especially in CD8 cells, naive repertoires contained a few larger clonotypes, possibly CD45RA-re-expressing memory cells.

The specimen was naive CD4+ T cells from blood. The receptor's source is a human donor in good health.

CDR3 in DNA: TGTGCCAGCAGCGGGGACTACGAGCAGTACTTC. Its protein is CASSGDYEQYF. The chain uses TRBV6-1 and TRBJ2-7; tentative D call: TRBD2 (5 bases). This CDR3 is 11 amino acids long. Germline values: CDR1 MNHNS, CDR2 SASEGT. V was pared by 6 bases and J by 3 bases, with 6 bases between.